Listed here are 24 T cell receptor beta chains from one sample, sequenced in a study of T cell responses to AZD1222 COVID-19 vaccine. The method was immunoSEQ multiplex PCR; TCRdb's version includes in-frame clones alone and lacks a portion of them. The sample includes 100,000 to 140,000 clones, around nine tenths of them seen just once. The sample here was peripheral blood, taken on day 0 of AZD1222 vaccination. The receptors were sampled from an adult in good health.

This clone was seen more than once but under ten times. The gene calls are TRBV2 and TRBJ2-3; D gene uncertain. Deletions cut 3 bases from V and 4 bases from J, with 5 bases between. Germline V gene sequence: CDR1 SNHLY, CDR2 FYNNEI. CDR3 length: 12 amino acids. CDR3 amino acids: CASSEFADTQYF. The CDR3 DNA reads TGTGCCAGCAGTGAGTTCGCAGATACGCAGTATTTT. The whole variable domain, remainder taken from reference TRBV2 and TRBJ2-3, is EPEVTQTPSHQVTQMGQEVILRCVPISNHLYFYWYRQILGQKVEFLVSFYNNEISEKSEIFDDQFSVERPDGSNFTLKIRSTKLEDSAMYFCASSEFADTQYFGPGTRLTVL.

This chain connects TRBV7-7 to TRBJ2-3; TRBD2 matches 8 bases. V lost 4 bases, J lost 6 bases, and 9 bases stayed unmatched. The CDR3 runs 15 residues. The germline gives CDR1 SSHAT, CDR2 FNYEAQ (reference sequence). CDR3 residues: CASSSGRGGMDTQYF. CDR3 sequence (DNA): TGTGCCAGCAGCTCCGGCCGGGGGGGCATGGATACGCAGTATTTT.

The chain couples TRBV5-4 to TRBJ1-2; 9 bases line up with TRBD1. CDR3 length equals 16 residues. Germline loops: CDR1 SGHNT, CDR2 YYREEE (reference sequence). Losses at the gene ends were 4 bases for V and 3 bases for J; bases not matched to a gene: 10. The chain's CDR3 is CASSQETGGDYYGYTF. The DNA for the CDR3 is TGTGCCAGCAGCCAAGAGACAGGGGGAGATTACTATGGCTACACCTTC. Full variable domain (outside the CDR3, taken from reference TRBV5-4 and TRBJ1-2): ETGVTQSPTHLIKTRGQQVTLRCSSQSGHNTVSWYQQALGQGPQFIFQYYREEENGRGNFPPRFSGLQFPNYSSELNVNALELDDSALYLCASSQETGGDYYGYTFGSGTRLTVV.

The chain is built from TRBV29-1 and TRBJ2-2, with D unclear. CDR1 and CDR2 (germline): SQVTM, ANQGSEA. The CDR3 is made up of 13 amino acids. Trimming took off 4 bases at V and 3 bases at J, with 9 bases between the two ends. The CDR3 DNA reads TGCAGCGTTGCTACACTCTACACCGGGGAGCTGTTTTTT. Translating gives CSVATLYTGELFF.

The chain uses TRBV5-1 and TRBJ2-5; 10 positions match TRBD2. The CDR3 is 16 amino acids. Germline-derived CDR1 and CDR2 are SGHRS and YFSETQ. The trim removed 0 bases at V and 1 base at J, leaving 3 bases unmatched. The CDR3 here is CASSLVSGGPQETQYF. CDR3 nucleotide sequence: TGCGCCAGCAGCTTGGTTAGCGGGGGGCCCCAAGAGACCCAGTACTTC.

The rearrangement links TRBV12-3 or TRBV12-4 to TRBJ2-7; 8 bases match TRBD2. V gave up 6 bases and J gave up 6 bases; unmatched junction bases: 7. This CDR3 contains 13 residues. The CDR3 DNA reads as TGTGCCAGCAGCCCTCCGGGGGGGGGCGAGCAGTACTTC. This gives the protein CASSPPGGGEQYF.

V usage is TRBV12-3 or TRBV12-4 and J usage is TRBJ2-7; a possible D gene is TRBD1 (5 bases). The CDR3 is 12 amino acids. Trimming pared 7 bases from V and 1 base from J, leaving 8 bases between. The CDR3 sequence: CASKRGSYEQYF. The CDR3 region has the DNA TGTGCCAGCAAAAGGGGTTCCTACGAGCAGTACTTC.

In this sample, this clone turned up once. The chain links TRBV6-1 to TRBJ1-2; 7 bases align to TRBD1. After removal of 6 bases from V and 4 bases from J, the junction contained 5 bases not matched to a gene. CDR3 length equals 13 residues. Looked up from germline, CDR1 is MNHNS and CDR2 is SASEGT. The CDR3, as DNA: TGTGCCAGCAGCTACCGGGACAGCTATGGCTACACCTTC. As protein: CASSYRDSYGYTF.

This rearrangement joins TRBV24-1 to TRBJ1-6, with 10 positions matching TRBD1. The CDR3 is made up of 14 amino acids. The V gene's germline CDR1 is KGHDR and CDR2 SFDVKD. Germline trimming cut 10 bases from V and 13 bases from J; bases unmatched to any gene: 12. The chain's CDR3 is CATGDRGRFVPLHF. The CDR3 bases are TGTGCCACAGGAGACAGGGGGCGTTTTGTCCCCCTCCACTTT.

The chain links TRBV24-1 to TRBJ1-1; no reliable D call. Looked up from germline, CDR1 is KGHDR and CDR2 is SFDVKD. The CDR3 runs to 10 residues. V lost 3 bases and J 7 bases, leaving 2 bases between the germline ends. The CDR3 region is CATSDGEAFF. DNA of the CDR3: TGTGCCACCAGTGATGGTGAAGCTTTCTTT.

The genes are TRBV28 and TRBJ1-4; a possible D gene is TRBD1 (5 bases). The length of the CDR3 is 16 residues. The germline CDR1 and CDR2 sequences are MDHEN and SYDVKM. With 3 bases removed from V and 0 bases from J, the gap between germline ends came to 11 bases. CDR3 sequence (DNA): TGTGCCAGCAGTTTGGGGGGTGGAGCAACTAATGAAAAACTGTTTTTT. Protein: CASSLGGGATNEKLFF.

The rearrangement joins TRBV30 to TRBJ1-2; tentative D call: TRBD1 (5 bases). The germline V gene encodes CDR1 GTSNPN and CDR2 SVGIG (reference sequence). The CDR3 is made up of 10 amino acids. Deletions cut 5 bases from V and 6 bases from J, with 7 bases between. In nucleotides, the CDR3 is TGTGCCTGGGACAGAAATGGCTACACCTTC. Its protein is CAWDRNGYTF.

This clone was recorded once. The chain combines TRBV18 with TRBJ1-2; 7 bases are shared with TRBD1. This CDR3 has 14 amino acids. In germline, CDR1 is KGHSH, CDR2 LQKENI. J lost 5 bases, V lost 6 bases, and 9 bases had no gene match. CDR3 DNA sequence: TGTGCCAGCTCGCCCGAACAGGGGCCTTATGGCTACACCTTC. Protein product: CASSPEQGPYGYTF.

The CDR3 DNA sequence: TGCGCCAGCAGCCTCCAAGGGGGGGGTCCAGGGAAACTGTTTTTT. This gives the protein CASSLQGGGPGKLFF. V usage is TRBV4-3 and J usage is TRBJ1-4, with a possible D match to TRBD1 (6 bases). This CDR3 spans 15 amino acids. Trimming took off 4 bases at V and 11 bases at J, with 20 bases between the two ends. From germline, CDR1 is LGHNA and CDR2 YSLEER.

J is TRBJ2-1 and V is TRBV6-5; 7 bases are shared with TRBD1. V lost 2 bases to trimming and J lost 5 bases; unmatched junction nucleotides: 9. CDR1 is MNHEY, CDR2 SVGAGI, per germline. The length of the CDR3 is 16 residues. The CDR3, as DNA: TGTGCCAGCAGTTACACGCTCCGGACAGGACACAATGAGCAGTTCTTC. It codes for CASSYTLRTGHNEQFF.

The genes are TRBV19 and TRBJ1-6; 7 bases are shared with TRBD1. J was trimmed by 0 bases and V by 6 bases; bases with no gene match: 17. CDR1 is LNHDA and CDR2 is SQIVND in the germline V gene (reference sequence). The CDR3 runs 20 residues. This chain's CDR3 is CASSRRGTATTSSYNSPLHF. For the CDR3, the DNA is TGTGCCAGTAGCCGACGGGGGACAGCCACTACGAGCTCCTATAATTCACCCCTCCACTTT.

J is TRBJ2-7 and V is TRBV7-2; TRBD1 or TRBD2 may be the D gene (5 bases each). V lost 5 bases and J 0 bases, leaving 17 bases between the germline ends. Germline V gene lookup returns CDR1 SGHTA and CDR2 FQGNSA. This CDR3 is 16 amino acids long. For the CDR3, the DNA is TGTGCCAGCAGCCAACTATCTCGGGACCCCTCCTACGAGCAGTACTTC. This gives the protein CASSQLSRDPSYEQYF.

CDR3 region: CATSGPPGQQETQYF. As DNA, the CDR3 is TGTGCCACCAGCGGTCCTCCGGGACAGCAAGAGACCCAGTACTTC. The chain combines TRBV15 with TRBJ2-5, with 7 bases that match TRBD1. V was pared by 5 bases and J by 2 bases, with 8 bases of the junction left unmatched. The CDR3 has 15 residues. Germline loops: CDR1 LNHNV, CDR2 YYDKDF (reference sequence).

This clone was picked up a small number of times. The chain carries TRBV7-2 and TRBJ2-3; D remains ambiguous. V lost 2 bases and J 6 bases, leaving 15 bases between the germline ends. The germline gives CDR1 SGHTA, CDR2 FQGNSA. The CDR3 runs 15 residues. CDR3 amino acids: CASSLSAARADTQYF. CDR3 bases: TGTGCCAGCAGCTTATCCGCCGCCCGGGCGGATACGCAGTATTTT.

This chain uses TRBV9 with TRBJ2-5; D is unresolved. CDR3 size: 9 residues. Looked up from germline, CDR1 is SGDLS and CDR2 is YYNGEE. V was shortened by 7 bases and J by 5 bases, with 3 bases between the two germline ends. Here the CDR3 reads CASGETQYF. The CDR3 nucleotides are TGTGCCAGCGGGGAGACCCAGTACTTC.

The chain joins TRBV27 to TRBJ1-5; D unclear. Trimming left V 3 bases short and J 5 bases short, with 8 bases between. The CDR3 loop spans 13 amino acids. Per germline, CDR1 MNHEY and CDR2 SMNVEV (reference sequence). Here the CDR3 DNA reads TGTGCCAGCAGTTTGGTAAGGGATCAGCCCCAGCATTTT. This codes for CASSLVRDQPQHF.

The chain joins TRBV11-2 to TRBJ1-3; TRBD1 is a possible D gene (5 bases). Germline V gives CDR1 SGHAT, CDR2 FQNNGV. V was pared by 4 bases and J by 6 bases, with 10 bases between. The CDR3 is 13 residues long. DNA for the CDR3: TGTGCCAGCAGCTGGGACTCCATAAACACCATATATTTT. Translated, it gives CASSWDSINTIYF.

CDR3 bases: TGTGCCAGCTCACCCCGCGCGGGGAACTATGGCTACACCTTC. It specifies CASSPRAGNYGYTF. The V and J genes are TRBV18 and TRBJ1-2, with D unresolved. V was clipped by 3 bases and J by 2 bases, with 10 bases between them. From germline, CDR1 is KGHSH and CDR2 LQKENI. The CDR3 contains 14 residues. The variable domain in full, with the rest retrieved from reference TRBV18 and TRBJ1-2, is NAGVMQNPRHLVRRRGQEARLRCSPMKGHSHVYWYRQLPEEGLKFMVYLQKENIIDESGMPKERFSAEFPKEGPSILRIQQVVRGDSAAYFCASSPRAGNYGYTFGSGTRLTVV.

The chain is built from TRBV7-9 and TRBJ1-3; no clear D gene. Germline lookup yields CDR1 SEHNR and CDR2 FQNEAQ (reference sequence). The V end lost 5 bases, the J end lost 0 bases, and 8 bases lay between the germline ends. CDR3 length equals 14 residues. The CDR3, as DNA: TGTGCCAGCAGCCCCGGGGTCTCTGGAAACACCATATATTTT. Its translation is CASSPGVSGNTIYF.